This TCR beta chain was identified during a study of CD8+ T cells in alopecia areata. RNA was extracted and reverse transcribed into cDNA as the sequencing template. The protocol was immunoSEQ multiplex PCR, while the TCRdb copy is restricted to in-frame clones and leaves out a portion. The data contain more than 95,000 clones, 45% to 50% of them singletons. Germline assignment: CDR1 SQVTM and CDR2 ANQGSEA. The CDR3 runs 16 residues. Germline trimming cut 3 bases from V and 2 bases from J; bases unmatched to any gene: 13. Alopecia areata patients provided lesional scalp punch biopsies and peripheral blood, both collected for the study. It was from PBMCs that CD4+ and CD8+ T cells were sorted.

The gene calls are TRBV29-1 and TRBJ2-7; 7 bases are shared with TRBD1. The specimen was NKG2D-low CD8+ T cells sorted from blood. The source is a human donor with alopecia areata. This CDR3 reads CSVEWTGRGEPYEQYF. The CDR3 coding sequence is TGCAGCGTTGAGTGGACAGGAAGAGGGGAACCCTACGAGCAGTACTTC.